This T cell receptor (beta chain) was captured in a study of CD8 T cells in ankylosing spondylitis. This clonotype was seen at least ten times. TCRdb reprocessed the 5' RACE reads via MiXCR and lists one record per CDR3 protein. The sample holds about 310,000 distinct CDR3 sequences, 20% to 25% seen once. Germline V gives CDR1 LGHNA, CDR2 YSLEER. Trimming pared 1 base from V and 5 bases from J, leaving 11 bases between. The length of the CDR3 is 14 residues. The chain employs TRBV4-3 and TRBJ1-1; D remains unclear. This TCR was recovered from a female donor with ankylosing spondylitis or in good health (not recorded which). Sample: blood, either unsorted or a sorted T cell fraction (not recorded which). The CDR3 DNA sequence: TGCGCCAGCAGCCAAGTCGGGAGTAGAACTGAAGCTTTCTTT. Its translation is CASSQVGSRTEAFF.